This T cell receptor beta chain was captured by sequencing in a study of T cells in Graves' hyperthyroidism and ophthalmopathy. The ends were cut back, 5 bases at V and 11 bases at J, with 11 bases in the middle. CDR3 length equals 11 residues. Thyroid ultrasound and orbital computed tomography, with clinical symptoms and serum thyroxine and TRAb, informed diagnoses. The TCR beta CDR3 regions underwent amplification using RNA transcripts as the source. TCR CDR3 regions were first amplified by RT-PCR with HTBI primers. TCRdb processed the multiplex PCR reads anew with MiXCR; each CDR3 protein has one entry. The data hold fewer than 450,000 distinct CDR3 sequences, with less than 20% observed a single time. Study-level results: Most clonotypes expanded in the thyroid (above 0.001) were also present in blood.

This clonotype was seen repeatedly, ten times or more. Its antigen is undetermined. Material: blood. The clonotype comes from a man younger than 35 with Graves' ophthalmopathy. The V call is TRBV12-3 or TRBV12-4, the J call TRBJ2-3; no definite D call. CDR3 region: CASSTQSRQYF. The CDR3 DNA follows: TGTGCCAGCAGTACCCAAAGTCGGCAGTATTTT.